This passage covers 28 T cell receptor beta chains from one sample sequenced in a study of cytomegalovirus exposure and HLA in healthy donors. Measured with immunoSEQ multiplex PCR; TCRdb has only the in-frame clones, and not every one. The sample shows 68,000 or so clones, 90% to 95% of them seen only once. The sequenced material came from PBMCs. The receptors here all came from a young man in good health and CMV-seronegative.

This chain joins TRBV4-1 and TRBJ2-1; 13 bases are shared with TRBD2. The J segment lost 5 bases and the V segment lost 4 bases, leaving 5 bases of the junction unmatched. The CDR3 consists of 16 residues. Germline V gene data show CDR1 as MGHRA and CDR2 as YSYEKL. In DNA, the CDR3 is TGCGCCAGCAGCCCTTGGGGACTAGCGGGGAACAATGAGCAGTTCTTC. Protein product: CASSPWGLAGNNEQFF.

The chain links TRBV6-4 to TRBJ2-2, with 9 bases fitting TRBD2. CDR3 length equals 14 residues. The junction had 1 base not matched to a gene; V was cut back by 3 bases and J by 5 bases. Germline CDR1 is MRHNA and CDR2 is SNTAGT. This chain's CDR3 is CASSELAGTGELFF. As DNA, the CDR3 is TGTGCCAGCAGTGAACTAGCGGGTACCGGGGAGCTGTTTTTT.

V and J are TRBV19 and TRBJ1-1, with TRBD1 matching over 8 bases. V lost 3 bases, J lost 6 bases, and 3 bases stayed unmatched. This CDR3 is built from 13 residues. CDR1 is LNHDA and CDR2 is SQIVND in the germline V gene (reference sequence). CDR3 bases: TGTGCCAGTAGTATCCGGGGACAGGCTGAAGCTTTCTTT. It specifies CASSIRGQAEAFF.

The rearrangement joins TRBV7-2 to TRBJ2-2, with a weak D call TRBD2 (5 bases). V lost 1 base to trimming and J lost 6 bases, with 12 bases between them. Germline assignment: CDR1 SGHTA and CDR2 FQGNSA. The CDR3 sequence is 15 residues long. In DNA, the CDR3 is TGTGCCAGCAGCTTAGTATCCGGGATAGCCGGGGAGCTGTTTTTT. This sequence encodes CASSLVSGIAGELFF.

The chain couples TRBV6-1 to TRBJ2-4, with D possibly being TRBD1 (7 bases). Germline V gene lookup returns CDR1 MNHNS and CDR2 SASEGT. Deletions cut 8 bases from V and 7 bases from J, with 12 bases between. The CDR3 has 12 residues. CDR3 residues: CASWAGGNIQYF. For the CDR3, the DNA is TGTGCCAGCTGGGCAGGGGGGAACATTCAGTACTTC.

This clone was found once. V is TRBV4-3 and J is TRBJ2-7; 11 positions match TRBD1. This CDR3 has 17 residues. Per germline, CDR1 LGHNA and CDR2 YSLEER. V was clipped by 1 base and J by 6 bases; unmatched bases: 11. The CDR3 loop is CASSQVIPWDRGSEQYF. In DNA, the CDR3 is TGCGCCAGCAGCCAAGTTATTCCGTGGGACAGGGGGAGCGAGCAGTACTTC.

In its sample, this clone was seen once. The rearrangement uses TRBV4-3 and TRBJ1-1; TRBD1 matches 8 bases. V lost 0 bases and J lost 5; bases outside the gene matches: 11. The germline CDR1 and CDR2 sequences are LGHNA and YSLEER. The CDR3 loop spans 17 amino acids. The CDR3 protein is CASSQDGARDRTTEAFF. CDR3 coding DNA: TGCGCCAGCAGCCAAGATGGGGCTCGGGACAGGACGACTGAAGCTTTCTTT.

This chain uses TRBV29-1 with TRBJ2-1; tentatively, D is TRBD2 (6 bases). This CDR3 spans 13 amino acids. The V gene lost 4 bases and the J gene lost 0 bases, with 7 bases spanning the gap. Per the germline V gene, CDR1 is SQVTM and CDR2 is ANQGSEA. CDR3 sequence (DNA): TGCAGCGTTGTCGGGAGCTCCTACAATGAGCAGTTCTTC. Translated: CSVVGSSYNEQFF.

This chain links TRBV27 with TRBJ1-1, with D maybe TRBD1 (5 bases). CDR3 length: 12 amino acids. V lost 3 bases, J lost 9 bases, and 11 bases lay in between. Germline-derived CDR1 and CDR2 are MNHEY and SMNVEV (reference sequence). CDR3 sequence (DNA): TGTGCCAGCAGTTTTGCTAAGGGGAAAGCTTTCTTT. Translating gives CASSFAKGKAFF.

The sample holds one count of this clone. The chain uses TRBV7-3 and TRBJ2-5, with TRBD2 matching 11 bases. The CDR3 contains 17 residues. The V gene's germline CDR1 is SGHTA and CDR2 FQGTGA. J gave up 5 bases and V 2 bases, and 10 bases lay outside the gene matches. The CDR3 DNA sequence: TGTGCCAGCAGCTTAGGTAGCGGGAGGGCCGTTTCGGAGACCCAGTACTTC. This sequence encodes CASSLGSGRAVSETQYF. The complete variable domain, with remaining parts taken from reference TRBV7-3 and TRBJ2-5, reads GAGVSQTPSNKVTEKGKYVELRCDPISGHTALYWYRQSLGQGPEFLIYFQGTGAADDSGLPNDRFFAVRPEGSVSTLKIQRTERGDSAVYLCASSLGSGRAVSETQYFGPGTRLLVL.

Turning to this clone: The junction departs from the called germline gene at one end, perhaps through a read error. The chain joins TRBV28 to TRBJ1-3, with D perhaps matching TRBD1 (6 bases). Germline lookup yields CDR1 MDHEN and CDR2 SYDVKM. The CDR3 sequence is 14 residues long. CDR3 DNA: TGCCAAACCCGGGGGGCCCAACATGGAAACACCATATATTTT. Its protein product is CQTRGAQHGNTIYF.

CDR3 bases: TGTGCCAGCAGCTTGGAAATGGAGGGCCCCGGGGAGCTGTTTTTT. This gives the protein CASSLEMEGPGELFF. The chain joins TRBV5-5 to TRBJ2-2, with D maybe TRBD2 (6 bases). This CDR3 spans 15 amino acids. V was clipped by 0 bases and J by 6 bases, with 12 bases between them. Germline V CDR1 and CDR2: SGHKS, YYEKEE (reference sequence).

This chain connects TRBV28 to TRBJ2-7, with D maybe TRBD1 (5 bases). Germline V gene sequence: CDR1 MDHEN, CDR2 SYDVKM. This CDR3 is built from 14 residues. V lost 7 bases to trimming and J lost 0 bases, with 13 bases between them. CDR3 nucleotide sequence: TGTGCCAGCACCTGGGGCGTTTTCTCCTACGAGCAGTACTTC. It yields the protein CASTWGVFSYEQYF. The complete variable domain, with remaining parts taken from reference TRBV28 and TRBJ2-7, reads DVKVTQSSRYLVKRTGEKVFLECVQDMDHENMFWYRQDPGLGLRLIYFSYDVKMKEKGDIPEGYSVSREKKERFSLILESASTNQTSMYLCASTWGVFSYEQYFGPGTRLTVT.

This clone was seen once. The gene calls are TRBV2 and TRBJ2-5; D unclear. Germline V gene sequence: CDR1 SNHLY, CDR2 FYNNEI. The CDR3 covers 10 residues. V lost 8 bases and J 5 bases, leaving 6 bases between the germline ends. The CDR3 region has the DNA TGTGCCAGCTGTCCGGAGACCCAGTACTTC. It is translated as CASCPETQYF.

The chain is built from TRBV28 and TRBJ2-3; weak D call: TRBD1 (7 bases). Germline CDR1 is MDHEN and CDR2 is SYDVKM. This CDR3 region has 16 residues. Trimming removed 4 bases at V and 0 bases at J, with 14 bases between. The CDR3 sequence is CASSSPRGASTDTQYF. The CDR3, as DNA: TGTGCCAGCAGTTCCCCCAGGGGGGCTAGCACAGATACGCAGTATTTT.

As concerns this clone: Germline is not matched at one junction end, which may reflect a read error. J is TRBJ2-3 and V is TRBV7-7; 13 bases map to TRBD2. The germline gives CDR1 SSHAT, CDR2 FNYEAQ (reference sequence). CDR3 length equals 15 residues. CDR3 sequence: CASSRGLAGADTQYF. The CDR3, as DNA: TGTGCTAGCAGCCGAGGACTAGCGGGAGCAGATACGCAGTATTTT.

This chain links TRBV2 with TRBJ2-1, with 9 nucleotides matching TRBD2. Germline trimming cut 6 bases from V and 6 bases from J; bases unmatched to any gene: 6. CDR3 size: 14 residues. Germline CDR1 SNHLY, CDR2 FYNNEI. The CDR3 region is CASSKGGRANEQFF. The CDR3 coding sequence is TGTGCCAGCAGCAAGGGCGGGAGGGCCAATGAGCAGTTCTTC.

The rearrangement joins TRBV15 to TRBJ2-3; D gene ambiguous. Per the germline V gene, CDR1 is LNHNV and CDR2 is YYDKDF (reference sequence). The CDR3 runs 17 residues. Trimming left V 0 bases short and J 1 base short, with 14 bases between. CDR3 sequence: CATSRDGWRSGTDTQYF. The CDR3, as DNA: TGTGCCACCAGCAGAGATGGATGGCGGAGTGGCACAGATACGCAGTATTTT.

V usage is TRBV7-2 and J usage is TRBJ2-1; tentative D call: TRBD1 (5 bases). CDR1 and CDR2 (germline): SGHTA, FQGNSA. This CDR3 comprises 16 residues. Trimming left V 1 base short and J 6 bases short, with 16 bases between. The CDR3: CASSLVVGHPTNEQFF. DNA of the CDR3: TGTGCCAGCAGCTTAGTTGTGGGGCACCCGACCAATGAGCAGTTCTTC. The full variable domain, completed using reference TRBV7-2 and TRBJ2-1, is GAGVSQSPSNKVTEKGKDVELRCDPISGHTALYWYRQSLGQGLEFLIYFQGNSAPDKSGLPSDRFSAERTGGSVSTLTIQRTQQEDSAVYLCASSLVVGHPTNEQFFGPGTRLTVL.

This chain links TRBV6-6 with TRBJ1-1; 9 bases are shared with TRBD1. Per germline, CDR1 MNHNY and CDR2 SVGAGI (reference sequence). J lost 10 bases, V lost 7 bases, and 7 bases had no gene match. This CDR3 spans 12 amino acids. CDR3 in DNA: TGTGCCAGCATCTACAGACAGGGGGTAGCTTTCTTT. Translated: CASIYRQGVAFF.

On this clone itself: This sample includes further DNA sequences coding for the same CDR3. The CDR3 DNA reads TGTGCCAGCACGTCGGGTGACGAGCAGTACTTC. This sequence encodes CASTSGDEQYF. The chain is built from TRBV6-6 and TRBJ2-7, with D unclear. With 7 bases removed from V and 5 bases from J, the gap between germline ends came to 9 bases. Looked up from germline, CDR1 is MNHNY and CDR2 is SVGAGI (reference sequence). The CDR3 covers 11 residues.

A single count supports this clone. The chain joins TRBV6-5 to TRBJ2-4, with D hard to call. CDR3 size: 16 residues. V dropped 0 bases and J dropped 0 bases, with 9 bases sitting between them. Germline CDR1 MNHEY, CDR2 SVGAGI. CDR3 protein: CASSYSSSIAKNIQYF. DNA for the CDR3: TGTGCCAGCAGTTACTCGAGTTCTATAGCCAAAAACATTCAGTACTTC.

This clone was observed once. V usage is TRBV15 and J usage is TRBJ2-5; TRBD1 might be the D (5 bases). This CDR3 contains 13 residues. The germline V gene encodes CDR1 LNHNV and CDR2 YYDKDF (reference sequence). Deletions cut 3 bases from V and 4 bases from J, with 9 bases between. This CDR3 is CATSSRVIETQYF. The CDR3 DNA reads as TGTGCCACCAGCAGCAGGGTGATAGAGACCCAGTACTTC.

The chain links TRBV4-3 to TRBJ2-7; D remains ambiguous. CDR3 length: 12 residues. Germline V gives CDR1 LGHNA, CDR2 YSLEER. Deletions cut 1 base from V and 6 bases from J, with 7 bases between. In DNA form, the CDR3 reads TGCGCCAGCAGCCAAGGATCTACCGAGCAGTACTTC. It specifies CASSQGSTEQYF.

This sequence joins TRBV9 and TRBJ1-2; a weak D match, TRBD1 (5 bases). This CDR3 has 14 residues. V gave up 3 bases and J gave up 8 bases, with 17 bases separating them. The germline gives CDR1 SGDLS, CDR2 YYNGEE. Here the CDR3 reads CASSGLYGGEGYTF. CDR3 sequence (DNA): TGTGCCAGCAGCGGACTCTACGGGGGGGAAGGCTACACCTTC.

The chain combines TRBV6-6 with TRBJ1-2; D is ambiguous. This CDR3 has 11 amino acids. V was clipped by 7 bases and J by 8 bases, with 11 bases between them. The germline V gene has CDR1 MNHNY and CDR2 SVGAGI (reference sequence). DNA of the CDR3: TGTGCCAGCAAAACGGGTCGCGGCTACACCTTC. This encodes CASKTGRGYTF.

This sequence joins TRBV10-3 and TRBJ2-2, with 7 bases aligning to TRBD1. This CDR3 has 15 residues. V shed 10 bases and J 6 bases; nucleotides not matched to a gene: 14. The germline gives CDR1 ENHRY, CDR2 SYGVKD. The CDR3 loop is CATLGSWQGAGELFF. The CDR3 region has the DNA TGTGCCACGCTGGGGAGTTGGCAGGGGGCCGGGGAGCTGTTTTTT.

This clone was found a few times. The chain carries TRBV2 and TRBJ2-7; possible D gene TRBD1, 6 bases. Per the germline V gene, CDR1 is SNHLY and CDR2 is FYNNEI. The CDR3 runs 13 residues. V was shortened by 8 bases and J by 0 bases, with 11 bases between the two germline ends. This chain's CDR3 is CASDRSFSYEQYF. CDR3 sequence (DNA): TGTGCCAGCGACAGGTCCTTCTCCTACGAGCAGTACTTC.